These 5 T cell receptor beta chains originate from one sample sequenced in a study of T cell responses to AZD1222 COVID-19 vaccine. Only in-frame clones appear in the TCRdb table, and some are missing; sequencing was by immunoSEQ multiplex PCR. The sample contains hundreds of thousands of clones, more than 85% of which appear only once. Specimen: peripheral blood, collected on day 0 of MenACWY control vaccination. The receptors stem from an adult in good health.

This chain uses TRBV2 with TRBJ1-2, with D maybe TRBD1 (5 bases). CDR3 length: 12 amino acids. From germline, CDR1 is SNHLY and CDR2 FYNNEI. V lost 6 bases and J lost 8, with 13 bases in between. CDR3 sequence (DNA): TGTGCCAGCAGATACGAGGGGAGCGGCTACACCTTC. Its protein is CASRYEGSGYTF.

The CDR3 loop reads CASSRGGSRDSPLHF. DNA for the CDR3: TGTGCCAGCAGCCGTGGAGGAAGCCGGGATTCACCCCTCCACTTT. The V and J genes are TRBV3-1 (or the pseudogene TRBV3-2) and TRBJ1-6; D is unclear. The CDR3 contains 15 residues. The V end was cut by 4 bases, the J end by 8 bases, with 15 bases between. The germline V gene has CDR1 LGHDT and CDR2 YNNKEL (reference sequence).

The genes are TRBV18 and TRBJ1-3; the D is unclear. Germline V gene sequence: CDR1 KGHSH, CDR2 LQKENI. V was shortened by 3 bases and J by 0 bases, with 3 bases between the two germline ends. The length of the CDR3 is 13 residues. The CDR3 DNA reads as TGTGCCAGCTCACCGGTCTCTGGAAACACCATATATTTT. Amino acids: CASSPVSGNTIYF.

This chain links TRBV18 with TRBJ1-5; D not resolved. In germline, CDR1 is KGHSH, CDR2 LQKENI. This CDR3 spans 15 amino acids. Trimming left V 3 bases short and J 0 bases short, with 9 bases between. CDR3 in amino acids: CASSPNTNSNQPQHF. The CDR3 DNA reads TGTGCCAGCTCACCTAATACAAATAGCAATCAGCCCCAGCATTTT.

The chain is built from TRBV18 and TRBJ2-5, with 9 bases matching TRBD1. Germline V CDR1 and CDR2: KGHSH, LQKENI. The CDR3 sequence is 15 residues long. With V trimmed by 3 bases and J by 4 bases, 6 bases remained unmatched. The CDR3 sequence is CASSPVRQGGETQYF. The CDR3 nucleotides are TGTGCCAGCTCACCCGTTCGACAGGGGGGAGAGACCCAGTACTTC.